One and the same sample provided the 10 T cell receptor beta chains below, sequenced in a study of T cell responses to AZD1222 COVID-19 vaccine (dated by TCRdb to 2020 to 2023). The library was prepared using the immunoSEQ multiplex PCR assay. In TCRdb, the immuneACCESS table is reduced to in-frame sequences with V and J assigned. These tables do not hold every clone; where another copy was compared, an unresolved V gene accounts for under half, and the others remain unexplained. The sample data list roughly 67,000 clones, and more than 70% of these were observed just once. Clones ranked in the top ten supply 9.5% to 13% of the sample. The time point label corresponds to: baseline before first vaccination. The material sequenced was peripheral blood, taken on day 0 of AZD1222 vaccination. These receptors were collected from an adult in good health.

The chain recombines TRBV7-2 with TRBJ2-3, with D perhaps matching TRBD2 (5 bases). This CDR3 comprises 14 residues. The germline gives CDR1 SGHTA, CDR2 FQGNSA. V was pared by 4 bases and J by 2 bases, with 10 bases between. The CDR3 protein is CASSYARDTDTQYF. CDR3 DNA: TGTGCCAGCAGCTATGCCCGGGACACAGATACGCAGTATTTT.

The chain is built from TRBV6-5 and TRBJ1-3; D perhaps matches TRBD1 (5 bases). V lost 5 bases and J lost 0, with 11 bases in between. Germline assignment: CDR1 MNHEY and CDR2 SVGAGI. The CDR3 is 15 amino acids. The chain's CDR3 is CASSHPGGSGNTIYF. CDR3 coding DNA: TGTGCCAGCAGTCACCCGGGGGGCTCTGGAAACACCATATATTTT.

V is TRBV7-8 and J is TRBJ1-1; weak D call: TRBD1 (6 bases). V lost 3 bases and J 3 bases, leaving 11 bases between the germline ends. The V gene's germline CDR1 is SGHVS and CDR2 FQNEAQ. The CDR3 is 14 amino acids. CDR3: CASSFGQTDTEAFF. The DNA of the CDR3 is TGTGCCAGCAGCTTTGGACAGACCGACACTGAAGCTTTCTTT.

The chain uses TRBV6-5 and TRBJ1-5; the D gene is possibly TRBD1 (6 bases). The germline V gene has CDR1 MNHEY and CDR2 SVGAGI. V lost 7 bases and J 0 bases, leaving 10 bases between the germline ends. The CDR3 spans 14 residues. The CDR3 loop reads CASKTGTSNQPQHF. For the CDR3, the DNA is TGTGCCAGCAAAACAGGGACTAGCAATCAGCCCCAGCATTTT.

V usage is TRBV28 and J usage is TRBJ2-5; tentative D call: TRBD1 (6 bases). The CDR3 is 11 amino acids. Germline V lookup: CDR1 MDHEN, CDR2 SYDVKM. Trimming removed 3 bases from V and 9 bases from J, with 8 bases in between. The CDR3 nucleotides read TGTGCCAGCAGTTTGGGGGCCCCCCAGTACTTC. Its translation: CASSLGAPQYF.

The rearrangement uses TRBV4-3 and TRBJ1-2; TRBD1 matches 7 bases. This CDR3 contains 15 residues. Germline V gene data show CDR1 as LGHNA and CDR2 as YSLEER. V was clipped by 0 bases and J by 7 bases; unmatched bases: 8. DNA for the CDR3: TGCGCCAGCAGCCAAGACAAAGGGGGCTTGGGTGGCTACACCTTC. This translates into CASSQDKGGLGGYTF.

The chain's CDR3 is CASVTGAFRDGYTF. CDR3 bases: TGTGCCAGCGTGACAGGGGCGTTCAGGGATGGCTACACCTTC. J is TRBJ1-2 and V is TRBV28; TRBD1 agrees at 8 bases. The CDR3 extends over 14 amino acids. Trimming at V came to 8 bases and at J to 6 bases, leaving 11 bases not matched to a gene. Germline V gene lookup returns CDR1 MDHEN and CDR2 SYDVKM.

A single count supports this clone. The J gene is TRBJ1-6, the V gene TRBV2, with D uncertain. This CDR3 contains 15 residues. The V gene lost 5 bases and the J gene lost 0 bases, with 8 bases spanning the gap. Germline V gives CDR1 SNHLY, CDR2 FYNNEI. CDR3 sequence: CASSLRGSYNSPLHF. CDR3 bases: TGTGCCAGCAGTCTACGGGGCTCCTATAATTCACCCCTCCACTTT. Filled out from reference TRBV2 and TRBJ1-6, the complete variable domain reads EPEVTQTPSHQVTQMGQEVILRCVPISNHLYFYWYRQILGQKVEFLVSFYNNEISEKSEIFDDQFSVERPDGSNFTLKIRSTKLEDSAMYFCASSLRGSYNSPLHFGNGTRLTVT.

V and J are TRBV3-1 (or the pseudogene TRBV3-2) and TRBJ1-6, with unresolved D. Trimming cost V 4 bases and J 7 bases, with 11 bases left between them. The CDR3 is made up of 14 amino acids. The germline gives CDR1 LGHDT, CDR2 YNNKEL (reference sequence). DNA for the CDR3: TGTGCCAGCAGCCGAGAGCCGGGGAATTCACCCCTCCACTTT. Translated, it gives CASSREPGNSPLHF.

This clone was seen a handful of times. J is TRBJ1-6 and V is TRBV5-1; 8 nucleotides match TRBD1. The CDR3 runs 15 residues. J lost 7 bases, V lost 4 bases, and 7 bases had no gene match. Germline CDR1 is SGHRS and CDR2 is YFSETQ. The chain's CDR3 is CASSPPGQENSPLHF. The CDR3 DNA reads TGCGCCAGCAGCCCGCCGGGACAGGAGAATTCACCCCTCCACTTT.